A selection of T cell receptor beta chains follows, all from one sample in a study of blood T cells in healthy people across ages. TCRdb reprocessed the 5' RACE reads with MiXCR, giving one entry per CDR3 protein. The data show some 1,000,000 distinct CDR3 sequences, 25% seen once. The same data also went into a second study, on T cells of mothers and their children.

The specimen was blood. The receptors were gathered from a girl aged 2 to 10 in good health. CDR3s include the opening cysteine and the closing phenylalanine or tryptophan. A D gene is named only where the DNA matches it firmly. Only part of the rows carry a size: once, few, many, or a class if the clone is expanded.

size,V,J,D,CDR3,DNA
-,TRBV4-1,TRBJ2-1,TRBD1,CASGTGGNEQFF,TGCGCCAGCGGAACAGGGGGGAATGAGCAGTTCTTC
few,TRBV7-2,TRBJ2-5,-,CASADRQTQYF,TGTGCCAGCGCCGACAGGCAGACCCAGTACTTC
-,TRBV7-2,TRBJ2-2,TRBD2,CASSLTGGGTGELFF,TGTGCCAGCAGCTTAACGGGGGGAGGCACCGGGGAGCTGTTTTTT
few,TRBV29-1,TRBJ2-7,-,CSVGMPSLYEQYF,TGCAGCGTTGGGATGCCCTCCCTCTACGAGCAGTACTTC
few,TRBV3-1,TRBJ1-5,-,CASSQRLLQPQHF,TGTGCCAGCAGCCAAAGACTCCTTCAACCCCAGCATTTT
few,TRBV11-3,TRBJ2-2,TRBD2,CASSLGTSGSENTGELFF,TGTGCCAGCAGCTTAGGGACTAGCGGGAGTGAAAACACCGGGGAGCTGTTTTTT
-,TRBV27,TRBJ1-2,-,CASSLSRVVTNYGYTF,TGTGCCAGCAGTTTATCGAGGGTAGTCACTAACTATGGCTACACCTTC
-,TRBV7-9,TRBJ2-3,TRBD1,CASSPKDRATDTQYF,TGTGCCAGCAGCCCTAAGGACAGGGCCACAGATACGCAGTATTTT
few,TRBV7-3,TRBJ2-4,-,CASSQTQGDIQYF,TGTGCCAGCAGTCAGACCCAGGGTGACATTCAGTACTTC
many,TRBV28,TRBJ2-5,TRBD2,CASSPSGTQETQYF,TGTGCCAGCAGCCCTAGCGGCACCCAAGAGACCCAGTACTTC
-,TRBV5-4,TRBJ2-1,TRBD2,CASSSGLADFEQFF,TGTGCCAGCAGTTCGGGACTAGCGGACTTTGAGCAGTTCTTC